This TCR beta chain comes out of a study of OX40 agonist ivuxolimab in advanced cancers. V shed 5 bases and J shed 7 bases, with 18 bases lying between them. The CDR3 length is 14 residues. Germline CDR1 is WSHSY and CDR2 is SAAADI. Profiled with immunoSEQ multiplex PCR; TCRdb holds only in-frame clones, not every one. In the table there are about 77,000 clones, 81% of which are singletons. This receptor was identified in an adult with an advanced solid tumor such as melanoma, head and neck, liver or kidney cancer. The rearrangement links TRBV10-2 to TRBJ2-7; D could derive from TRBD1 or TRBD2 (6 bases each). This specimen was CD4+ or CD8+ T cells sorted from blood, taken in a trial of the OX40 agonist ivuxolimab. This CDR3 reads CASSSGLRRGEQYF. The DNA of the CDR3 is TGCGCCAGCAGTTCGGGACTCAGAAGGGGGGAGCAGTACTTC.